These T cell receptor beta chains were read from a single sample in a study of T cell responses to AZD1222 COVID-19 vaccine. The data were produced by immunoSEQ multiplex PCR, yet TCRdb's version contains in-frame clones alone and is incomplete. The sample yields roughly 160,000 clones, approximately 91% seen once. Source: peripheral blood, taken on day 0 of AZD1222 vaccination. These receptors were collected from an adult in good health. Each CDR3 is given with its conserved first and last residue. The D gene is left open where the match is weak. Expanded clones get a size class; other rows say once, few or many, or leave the size out.

j_call: TRBJ1-4; cdr3_length: 14; v_call: TRBV6-5; clone_size: once; d_call: NA; cdr3_nt: TGTGCCAGCAGACTGTATGCAACTAATGAAAAACTGTTTTTT; cdr3_aa: CASRLYATNEKLFF
j_call: TRBJ2-3; cdr3_length: 16; v_call: TRBV5-1; clone_size: once; d_call: TRBD1; cdr3_nt: TGCGCCAGCAGCTTGGCTTGGGGACAGGGTACAGATACGCAGTATTTT; cdr3_aa: CASSLAWGQGTDTQYF
j_call: TRBJ2-7; cdr3_length: 13; v_call: TRBV5-4; clone_size: few; d_call: NA; cdr3_nt: TGTGCCAGCAGCTGGACGGGCACCTACGAGCAGTACTTC; cdr3_aa: CASSWTGTYEQYF
j_call: TRBJ2-2; cdr3_length: 16; v_call: TRBV2; clone_size: NA; d_call: TRBD2; cdr3_nt: TGTGCCAGCAGCCCAGGGACTAGCGGGATTGGCGGGGAGCTGTTTTTT; cdr3_aa: CASSPGTSGIGGELFF
j_call: TRBJ2-3; cdr3_length: 14; v_call: TRBV5-1; clone_size: NA; d_call: TRBD1; cdr3_nt: TGCGCCAGCAGCTTGGGGACAGGGGAGGGTACGCAGTATTTT; cdr3_aa: CASSLGTGEGTQYF
j_call: TRBJ2-1; cdr3_length: 16; v_call: TRBV19; clone_size: once; d_call: NA; cdr3_nt: TGTGCCAGTGCGGGGGACAGAGGACCCGGGGGCAATGAGCAGTTCTTC; cdr3_aa: CASAGDRGPGGNEQFF
j_call: TRBJ1-2; cdr3_length: 15; v_call: TRBV6-5; clone_size: NA; d_call: NA; cdr3_nt: TGTGCCAGCAGTAAGCCTGGAGAGTTGTACTATGGCTACACCTTC; cdr3_aa: CASSKPGELYYGYTF
j_call: TRBJ1-1; cdr3_length: 14; v_call: TRBV5-8; clone_size: NA; d_call: TRBD1; cdr3_nt: TGTGCCAGCAGCTCTCAGGGGGCGAACACTGAAGCTTTCTTT; cdr3_aa: CASSSQGANTEAFF
j_call: TRBJ2-2; cdr3_length: 16; v_call: TRBV5-5; clone_size: NA; d_call: TRBD2; cdr3_nt: TGTGCCAGCAGCTTACTAGCGGGAGGGGGCACCGGGGAGCTGTTTTTT; cdr3_aa: CASSLLAGGGTGELFF
j_call: TRBJ1-5; cdr3_length: 15; v_call: TRBV6-2/TRBV6-3; clone_size: NA; d_call: NA; cdr3_nt: TGTGCCAGCAGTTACCGCCAGCTCTATAATCAGCCCCAGCATTTT; cdr3_aa: CASSYRQLYNQPQHF
j_call: TRBJ1-1; cdr3_length: 14; v_call: TRBV5-5; clone_size: NA; d_call: NA; cdr3_nt: TGTGCCAGCACCCAAGGAGTGGGGGAAAGGGGGGCTTTCTTT; cdr3_aa: CASTQGVGERGAFF
j_call: TRBJ1-5; cdr3_length: 14; v_call: TRBV4-3; clone_size: NA; d_call: NA; cdr3_nt: TGCGCCAGCAGCCAAGGGGTTAGTAATCAGCCCCAGCATTTT; cdr3_aa: CASSQGVSNQPQHF
j_call: TRBJ1-5; cdr3_length: 15; v_call: TRBV28; clone_size: once; d_call: TRBD1; cdr3_nt: TGTGCCAGCAGAACGGGCCCGGGACAGAATCAGCCCCAGCATTTT; cdr3_aa: CASRTGPGQNQPQHF
j_call: TRBJ2-2; cdr3_length: 11; v_call: TRBV7-3; clone_size: NA; d_call: NA; cdr3_nt: TGTGCCAGCAGAGGTGCCGGGGAGCTGTTTTTT; cdr3_aa: CASRGAGELFF
j_call: TRBJ1-6; cdr3_length: 13; v_call: TRBV5-6; clone_size: NA; d_call: NA; cdr3_nt: TGTGCCAGCAGACCAGGGCATAATTCACCCCTCCACTTT; cdr3_aa: CASRPGHNSPLHF
j_call: TRBJ2-2; cdr3_length: 16; v_call: TRBV28; clone_size: NA; d_call: NA; cdr3_nt: TGTGCCAGCACGAAGTGGGGGGCGGGGAGCACCGGGGAGCTGTTTTTT; cdr3_aa: CASTKWGAGSTGELFF
j_call: TRBJ1-2; cdr3_length: 14; v_call: TRBV28; clone_size: NA; d_call: TRBD1; cdr3_nt: TGTGCCAGCAGTGTAACAGGGGGCGGCTATGGCTACACCTTC; cdr3_aa: CASSVTGGGYGYTF
j_call: TRBJ2-2; cdr3_length: 17; v_call: TRBV3-1/TRBV3-2; clone_size: NA; d_call: TRBD2; cdr3_nt: TGTGCCAGCAGCCCCTGGCGGGGGGAAACGAACACCGGGGAGCTGTTTTTT; cdr3_aa: CASSPWRGETNTGELFF
j_call: TRBJ2-3; cdr3_length: 11; v_call: TRBV9; clone_size: NA; d_call: NA; cdr3_nt: TGTGCCAGCAGCGACGGGTATACGCAGTATTTT; cdr3_aa: CASSDGYTQYF
j_call: TRBJ2-6; cdr3_length: 13; v_call: TRBV7-9; clone_size: NA; d_call: NA; cdr3_nt: TGTGCCAGCAAGGGCTCTGGGGCCAACGTCCTGACTTTC; cdr3_aa: CASKGSGANVLTF
j_call: TRBJ1-1; cdr3_length: 11; v_call: TRBV30; clone_size: NA; d_call: NA; cdr3_nt: TGTGCCGGACTATTGAACACTGAAGCTTTCTTT; cdr3_aa: CAGLLNTEAFF
j_call: TRBJ2-5; cdr3_length: 10; v_call: TRBV2; clone_size: NA; d_call: NA; cdr3_nt: TGTGCCAGTGCGAGGGAGACCCAGTACTTC; cdr3_aa: CASARETQYF
j_call: TRBJ1-1; cdr3_length: 17; v_call: TRBV7-8; clone_size: NA; d_call: NA; cdr3_nt: TGTGCCAGCAGCTTAGTGATGGGTTTGGGGCGGGACACTGAAGCTTTCTTT; cdr3_aa: CASSLVMGLGRDTEAFF
j_call: TRBJ2-7; cdr3_length: 16; v_call: TRBV18; clone_size: NA; d_call: NA; cdr3_nt: TGTGCCAGCTCACCGCCTGGGCGGGCAGGGACCTACGAGCAGTACTTC; cdr3_aa: CASSPPGRAGTYEQYF
j_call: TRBJ1-3; cdr3_length: 14; v_call: TRBV3-1/TRBV3-2; clone_size: NA; d_call: NA; cdr3_nt: TGTGCCAGCAGCCGCCCTAGTGGGGGAAACACCATATATTTT; cdr3_aa: CASSRPSGGNTIYF
j_call: TRBJ1-5; cdr3_length: 14; v_call: TRBV6-5; clone_size: NA; d_call: NA; cdr3_nt: TGTGCCAGCAGTTCCTCAGGGTCTTATCAGCCCCAGCATTTT; cdr3_aa: CASSSSGSYQPQHF